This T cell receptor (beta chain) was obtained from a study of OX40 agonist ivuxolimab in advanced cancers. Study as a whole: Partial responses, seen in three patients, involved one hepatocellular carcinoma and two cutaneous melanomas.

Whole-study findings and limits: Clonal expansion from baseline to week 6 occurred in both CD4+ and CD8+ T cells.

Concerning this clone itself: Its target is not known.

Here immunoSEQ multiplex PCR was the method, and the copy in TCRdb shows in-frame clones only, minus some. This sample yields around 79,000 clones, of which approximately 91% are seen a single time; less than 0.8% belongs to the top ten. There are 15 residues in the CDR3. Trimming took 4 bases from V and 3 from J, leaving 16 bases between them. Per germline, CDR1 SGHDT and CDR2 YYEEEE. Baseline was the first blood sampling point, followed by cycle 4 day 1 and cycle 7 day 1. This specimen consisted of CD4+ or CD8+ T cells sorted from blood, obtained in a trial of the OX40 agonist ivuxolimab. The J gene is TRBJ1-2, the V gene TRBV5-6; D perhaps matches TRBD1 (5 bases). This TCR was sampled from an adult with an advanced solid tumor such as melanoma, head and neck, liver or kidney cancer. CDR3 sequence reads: CASSPGGGQDYGYTF. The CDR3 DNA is TGTGCCAGCAGCCCCGGGGGAGGGCAGGACTATGGCTACACCTTC.